This T cell receptor (beta chain) was sequenced during a study of T-cell reconstitution after alpha-beta-depleted transplantation in children. Preparing the TCRbeta library involved the use of unique molecular identifiers. TCRdb re-called the PCR reads with MiXCR, one entry per CDR3 protein. The repertoire holds some 200,000 distinct CDR3 sequences, with around 8.9% as singletons. CDR1 is SGHRS, CDR2 YFSETQ, per germline. CDR3 length: 15 amino acids. The trim removed 4 bases at V and 0 bases at J, leaving 2 bases unmatched. This clonotype came up many times. The origin of this receptor is a human donor who donated a stem cell graft to a child with SCID. The input for sequencing was PBMCs from the stem cell graft donor, taken from the stem cell graft. The chain combines TRBV5-1 with TRBJ1-3; TRBD1 agrees at 9 bases. The chain's CDR3 is CASSADRGSGNTIYF. CDR3 in DNA: TGCGCCAGCAGCGCGGACAGGGGCTCTGGAAACACCATATATTTT.